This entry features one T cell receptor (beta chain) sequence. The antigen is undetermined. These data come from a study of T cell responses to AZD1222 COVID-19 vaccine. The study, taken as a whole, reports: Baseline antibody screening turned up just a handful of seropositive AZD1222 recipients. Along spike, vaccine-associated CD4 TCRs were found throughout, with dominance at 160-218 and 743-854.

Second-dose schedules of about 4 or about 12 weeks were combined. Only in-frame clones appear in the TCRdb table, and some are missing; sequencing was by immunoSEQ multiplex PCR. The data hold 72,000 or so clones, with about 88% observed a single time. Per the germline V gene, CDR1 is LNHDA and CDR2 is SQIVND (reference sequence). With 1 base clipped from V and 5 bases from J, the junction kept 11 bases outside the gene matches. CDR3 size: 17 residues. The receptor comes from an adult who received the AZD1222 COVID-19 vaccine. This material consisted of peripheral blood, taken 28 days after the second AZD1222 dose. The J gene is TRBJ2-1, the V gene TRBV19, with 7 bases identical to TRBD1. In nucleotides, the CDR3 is TGTGCCAGTAGTATAGTGGTTGGCAGGGGGAGAAACAATGAGCAGTTCTTC. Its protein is CASSIVVGRGRNNEQFF.